This T cell receptor (beta chain) was found in a study of cytomegalovirus exposure and HLA in healthy donors. V gave up 5 bases and J gave up 4 bases, with 12 bases separating them. CDR1 and CDR2 (germline): SGHTA, FQGNSA. The CDR3 is 13 residues long. This clone was detected a few times. PCR employed 60 Vbeta and 13 Jbeta primers. Profiling relied on immunoSEQ multiplex PCR, and the TCRdb table lists in-frame clones only, not all of them. The table includes over 150,000 clones, under 80% detected once. The chain carries TRBV7-2 and TRBJ2-7; D call uncertain. Sequencing was carried out using PBMCs. This TCR was recovered from a man under 40 in good health and CMV-seropositive. The CDR3 nucleotides are TGTGCCAGCAGCACAACTATGGGTTACGAGCAGTACTTC. Translation gives CASSTTMGYEQYF.